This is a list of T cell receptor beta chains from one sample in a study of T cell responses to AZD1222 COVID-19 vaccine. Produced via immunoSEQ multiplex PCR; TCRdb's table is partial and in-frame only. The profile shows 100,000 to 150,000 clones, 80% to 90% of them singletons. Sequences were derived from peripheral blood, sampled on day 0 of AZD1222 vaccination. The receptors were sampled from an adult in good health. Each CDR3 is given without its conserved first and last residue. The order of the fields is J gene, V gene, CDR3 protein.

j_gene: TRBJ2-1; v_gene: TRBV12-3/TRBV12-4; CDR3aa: ASSRGLGQF
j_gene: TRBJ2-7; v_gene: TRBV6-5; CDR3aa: ASRRTWDRSYEQY
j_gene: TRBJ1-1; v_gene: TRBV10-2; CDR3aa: ASRGATQGETEAF
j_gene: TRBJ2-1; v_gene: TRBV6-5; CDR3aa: ASRLLAGGTNEQF
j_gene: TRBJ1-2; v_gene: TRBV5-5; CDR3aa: ASSLQGTRQYGYT
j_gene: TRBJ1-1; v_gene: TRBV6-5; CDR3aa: ASSRAGVTEAF
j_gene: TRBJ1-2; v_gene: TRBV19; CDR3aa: ASSIDWTSRGYT
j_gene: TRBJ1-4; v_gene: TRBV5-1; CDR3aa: ASRGPNEKLF
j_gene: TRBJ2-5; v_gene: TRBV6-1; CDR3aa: ASSEEETGVETQY
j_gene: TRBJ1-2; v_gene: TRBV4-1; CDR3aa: ASSQGGLTGNYGYT
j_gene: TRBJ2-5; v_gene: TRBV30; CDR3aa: ASDRDQETQY
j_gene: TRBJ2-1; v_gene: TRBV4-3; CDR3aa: ASSQDYRDEQF
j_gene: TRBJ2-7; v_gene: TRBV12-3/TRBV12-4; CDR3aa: ASSLGVVYEQY
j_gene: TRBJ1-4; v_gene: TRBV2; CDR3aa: ASSGLRGRREKLF
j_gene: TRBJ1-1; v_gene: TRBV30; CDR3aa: AWSGAGTEAF
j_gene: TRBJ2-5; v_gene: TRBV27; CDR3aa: ASSLGGAGLEETQY
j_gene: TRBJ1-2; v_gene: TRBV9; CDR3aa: ASSVQGGGLNYGYT
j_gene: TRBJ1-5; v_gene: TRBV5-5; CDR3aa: ASSRLGGQPQH
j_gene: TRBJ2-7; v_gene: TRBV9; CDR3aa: ASSVVGSSHEQY
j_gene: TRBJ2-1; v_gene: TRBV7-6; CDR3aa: ASSNRDRGHDEQF
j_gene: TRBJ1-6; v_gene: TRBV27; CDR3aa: ASSLGVSSYNSPLH
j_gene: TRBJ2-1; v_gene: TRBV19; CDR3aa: ASRKGRGNEQF
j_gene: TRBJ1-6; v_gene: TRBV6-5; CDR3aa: ASSYGTGINSPLH
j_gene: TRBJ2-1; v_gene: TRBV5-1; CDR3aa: ASRGLVRNEQF
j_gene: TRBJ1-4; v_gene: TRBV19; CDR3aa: ASSIPGQGRANEKLF
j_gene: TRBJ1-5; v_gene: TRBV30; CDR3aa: AWSTGGPNGNQPQH
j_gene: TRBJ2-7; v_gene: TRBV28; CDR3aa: ASSFRDSSYEQY
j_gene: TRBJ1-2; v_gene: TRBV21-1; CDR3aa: ASSPDIEEGPGGYT
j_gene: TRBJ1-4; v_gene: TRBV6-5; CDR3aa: ASSHSPWDEKLF
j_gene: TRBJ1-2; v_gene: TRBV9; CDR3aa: ASSVGTGGYT
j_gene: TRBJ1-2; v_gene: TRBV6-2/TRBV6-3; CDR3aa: ASSYFRGLRGYT
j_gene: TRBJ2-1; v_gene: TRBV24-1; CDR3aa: ATSDRRAGRREQF
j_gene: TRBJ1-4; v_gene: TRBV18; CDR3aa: ASSPPGSKLF
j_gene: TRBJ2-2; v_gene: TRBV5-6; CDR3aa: ASSPGLEIIYTGELF
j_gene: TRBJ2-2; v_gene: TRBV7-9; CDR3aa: ASSLQLTGGITGELF
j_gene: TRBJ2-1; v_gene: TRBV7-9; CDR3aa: ASGELAQQF
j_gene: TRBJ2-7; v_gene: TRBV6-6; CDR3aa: ASSYSSPGAY
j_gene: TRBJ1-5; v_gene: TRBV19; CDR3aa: ASVGRGNQPQH
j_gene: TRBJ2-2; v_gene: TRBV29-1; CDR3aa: SVEISVTGELF
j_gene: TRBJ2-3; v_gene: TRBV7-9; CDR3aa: ASTNRAGPSTDTQY
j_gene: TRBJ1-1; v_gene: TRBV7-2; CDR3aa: ASSLDYGGSTEAF
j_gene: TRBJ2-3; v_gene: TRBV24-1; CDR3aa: ATSDFSGGALIDTQY
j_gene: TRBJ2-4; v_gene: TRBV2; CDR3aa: ASSEVERKNIQY
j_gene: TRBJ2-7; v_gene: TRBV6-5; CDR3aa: ASRPHSGSYEQY
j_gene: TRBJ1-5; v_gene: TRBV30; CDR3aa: AWSTAAGQPQH
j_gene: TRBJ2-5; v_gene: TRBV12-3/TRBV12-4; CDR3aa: ASSSEETQY
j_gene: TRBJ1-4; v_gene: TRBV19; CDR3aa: ASSIGQGEKLF
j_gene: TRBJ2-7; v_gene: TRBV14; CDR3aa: ASSAPQTYEQY
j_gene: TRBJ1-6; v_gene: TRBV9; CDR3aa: AAGTVNSPLH
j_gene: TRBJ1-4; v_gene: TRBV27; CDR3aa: ASSFSAIHATNEKLF
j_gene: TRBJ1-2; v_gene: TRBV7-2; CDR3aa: ASSLTSDGYT